These T cell receptor beta chains were read from a single sample in a study of blood T cell repertoires in COVID-19. Sequencing used immunoSEQ multiplex PCR; TCRdb keeps in-frame clones, though not all of them. The sample has about 42,000 clones, about 86% seen once. Sequencing was done on a sample of peripheral blood. All receptors come from a man between 65 and 85 years old with acute or convalescent COVID-19. The CDR3 runs from the conserved cysteine through the conserved F or W. The D gene is left open where the match is weak. Some rows mark clone size as missing; the rest say once, few, many or name a class of expanded clone.

j_call: TRBJ1-5
d_call: -
clone_size: -
v_call: TRBV6-1
cdr3_nt: TGTGCCAGCAGTGAAGGAGCTCAGCCCCAGCATTTT
cdr3_aa: CASSEGAQPQHF

j_call: TRBJ2-6
d_call: TRBD1
clone_size: -
v_call: TRBV28
cdr3_nt: TGTGCCAGCAGTTCCGCTAGAGGGGGCGCGACCTCTGGGGCCAACGTCCTGACTTTC
cdr3_aa: CASSSARGGATSGANVLTF

j_call: TRBJ2-2
d_call: -
clone_size: -
v_call: TRBV5-1
cdr3_nt: TGCGCCAGCAGCTTCCCAAACACCGGGGAGCTGTTTTTT
cdr3_aa: CASSFPNTGELFF

j_call: TRBJ2-7
d_call: TRBD2
clone_size: few
v_call: TRBV14
cdr3_nt: TGTGCCAGCAGCTATCGTAGCGGGGCCTCCTACGAGCAGTACTTC
cdr3_aa: CASSYRSGASYEQYF

j_call: TRBJ2-1
d_call: TRBD2
clone_size: -
v_call: TRBV5-1
cdr3_nt: TGCGCCAGCAGCTTGGCTAGCGGGGGTTTCAATGAGCAGTTCTTC
cdr3_aa: CASSLASGGFNEQFF

j_call: TRBJ2-7
d_call: TRBD1
clone_size: -
v_call: TRBV19
cdr3_nt: TGTGCCAGTAGTCACCCGACAGGGCTCGACGAGCAGTACTTC
cdr3_aa: CASSHPTGLDEQYF

j_call: TRBJ2-3
d_call: TRBD2
clone_size: -
v_call: TRBV19
cdr3_nt: TGTGCCAGTAGTGACCGGACTAGCGTAAGCACAGATACGCAGTATTTT
cdr3_aa: CASSDRTSVSTDTQYF

j_call: TRBJ1-4
d_call: -
clone_size: -
v_call: TRBV30
cdr3_nt: TGTGCCTCCCGAGGGGGTGACGAAAAACTGTTTTTT
cdr3_aa: CASRGGDEKLFF

j_call: TRBJ1-5
d_call: -
clone_size: -
v_call: TRBV6-6
cdr3_nt: TGTGCCAGCAGCCTACCCCAGGGCTCACAGCCCCAGCATTTT
cdr3_aa: CASSLPQGSQPQHF

j_call: TRBJ1-2
d_call: TRBD1
clone_size: -
v_call: TRBV6-6
cdr3_nt: TGTGCCAGCAGTTACCGCGAACAGGGGGCGCGAAATGGCTACACCTTC
cdr3_aa: CASSYREQGARNGYTF

j_call: TRBJ1-1
d_call: -
clone_size: -
v_call: TRBV4-3
cdr3_nt: TGCGCCAGCAGCTCGAGGGGGGGCACTGAAGCTTTCTTT
cdr3_aa: CASSSRGGTEAFF

j_call: TRBJ2-7
d_call: TRBD1
clone_size: -
v_call: TRBV6-5
cdr3_nt: TGTGCCAGCAGGATGACAGGGGCCCACGAGCAGTACTTC
cdr3_aa: CASRMTGAHEQYF